The T cell receptor beta chain under discussion was sequenced for a study of blood T cells in healthy people across ages. Details on this clonotype: Its antigen is currently unknown.

Each donor gave around 9.6 milliliters of peripheral blood. Trimming pared 6 bases from V and 9 bases from J, leaving 12 bases between. CDR3 length: 12 residues. The germline gives CDR1 SGHAT, CDR2 FQNNGV. Study-level findings and limits: Leaving the PBMCs unsorted stopped any conclusive comparison of naive versus antigen-experienced cells. CMV infection status of these donors was not known.

Using a J-beta primer mix together with a sample-barcoded 5' primer, a second PCR was run for roughly 6 to 11 cycles. TCRdb re-analysed the 5' RACE reads in MiXCR, keeping a single row per CDR3 protein. Of 660,000 or so distinct CDR3 sequences in the sample, approximately 59% were seen once. The receptor was isolated from a man between 60 and 75 years old in good health. The sequencing sample was made of blood. The chain is built from TRBV11-2 and TRBJ2-1; D is possibly TRBD1 (6 bases). CDR3 protein: CASRETGAEQFF. CDR3 in DNA: TGTGCCAGCAGAGAGACAGGCGCTGAGCAGTTCTTC. Full variable domain (missing parts from reference TRBV11-2 and TRBJ2-1): EAGVAQSPRYKIIEKRQSVAFWCNPISGHATLYWYQQILGQGPKLLIQFQNNGVVDDSQLPKDRFSAERLKGVDSTLKIQPAKLEDSAVYLCASRETGAEQFFGPGTRLTVL.